This T cell receptor beta chain originates from a study of T cell changes during pregnancy in multiple sclerosis. The assay was immunoSEQ multiplex PCR, and TCRdb's table has in-frame clones only and misses some. Of more than 40,000 clones in the sample, around 90% were seen once. Germline V gene lookup returns CDR1 SGHVS and CDR2 FNYEAQ. Trimming stripped 4 bases from V and 16 bases from J, with 16 bases between. CDR3 length: 12 residues. Source: CD8+ T cells from peripheral blood mononuclear cells, taken after pregnancy. The chain carries TRBV7-6 and TRBJ2-2; possible D gene TRBD1, 6 bases. This receptor was taken from a female donor with multiple sclerosis, enrolled in a pregnancy study. This CDR3 reads CASSYHSGTPFF. Written as DNA, the CDR3 is TGTGCCAGCAGCTACCACTCCGGGACACCGTTTTTT.